This TCR beta chain was captured in a study of CD8 T cells in ankylosing spondylitis. Study-level findings and limits: The study looked at matched synovial fluid samples from ankylosing spondylitis patients. Disease-linked clones were reported to be significantly enriched there. A motif of seven or eight highly homologous TCR beta variants was seen as apparently characteristic of ankylosing spondylitis blood. Some motif variants had been reported before (in reactive arthritis synovial fluid and blood).

The CDR3 sequence is 14 residues long. Germline-derived CDR1 and CDR2 are SGHRS and YFSETQ. After removal of 5 bases from V and 6 bases from J, the junction contained 1 base not matched to a gene. The table lists this clonotype with many counts. Its cognate antigen is unknown. Preparation of TCR beta libraries was done by quantitative 5'-RACE with molecular barcodes. TCRdb re-derived calls from the 5' RACE reads in MiXCR, one entry per CDR3 protein. The sample has 150,000 to 200,000 distinct CDR3 sequences; approximately 16% are singletons. The sample taken for sequencing was blood, either unsorted or a sorted T cell fraction (not recorded which). The chain joins TRBV5-1 to TRBJ2-1; 14 bases line up with TRBD2. The receptor's source is a male donor with ankylosing spondylitis or in good health (not recorded which). The CDR3, as DNA: TGCGCCAGCAGGGGGACTAGCGGGGGCAATGAGCAGTTCTTC. Translation gives CASRGTSGGNEQFF.